The 28 T cell receptor beta chains below were found in one sample sequenced in a study of PD-1 blockade in classical Hodgkin lymphoma. Assay: immunoSEQ multiplex PCR; the TCRdb copy retains only in-frame clones and omits some. The sample consists of approximately 9,900 clones, 75% to 95% of them appearing once. Time point of the sample: newly diagnosed, previously untreated cHL patient sample. Researchers pulled CD8+ T cells out of thawed PBMCs using magnetic negative selection. The sample taken for sequencing was CD8+ T cells from blood. Source of these receptors: a human donor with classical Hodgkin lymphoma.

The CDR3 nucleotides read TGTGCCAGCAGCCCCGATGCGGGGGCAGGGACCCAGTACTTC. It translates to CASSPDAGAGTQYF. This sequence joins TRBV7-6 and TRBJ2-5; a possible D gene is TRBD2 (7 bases). The CDR3 is made up of 14 amino acids. V was trimmed by 5 bases and J by 7 bases, leaving 17 bases between them. CDR1 is SGHVS and CDR2 is FNYEAQ in the germline V gene.

This sequence joins TRBV28 and TRBJ2-7; 12 nucleotides line up with TRBD2. Trimming cost V 5 bases and J 3 bases; bases outside gene matches: 8. Germline CDR1 is MDHEN and CDR2 is SYDVKM. CDR3 length: 16 amino acids. The DNA for the CDR3 is TGTGCCAGCAGTAGCTGGACTAGCGGGGTTGTCTACGAGCAGTACTTC. Its protein is CASSSWTSGVVYEQYF.

The chain is built from TRBV30 and TRBJ2-1; 9 bases fit TRBD2. The trim removed 0 bases at V and 13 bases at J, leaving 22 bases unmatched. Per germline, CDR1 GTSNPN and CDR2 SVGIG (reference sequence). The CDR3 is 18 amino acids. DNA of the CDR3: TGTGCCTGGAGTGTCCCCACTACAGAGGGCGGGAGGGCCCAGGGCCAGTTCTTC. Its translation: CAWSVPTTEGGRAQGQFF.

CDR3 nucleotides: TGTGCCAGTAGTACCGGGACTACTCTACACAATGAGCAGTTCTTC. Encoded protein: CASSTGTTLHNEQFF. J is TRBJ2-1 and V is TRBV19, with 7 bases fitting TRBD2. The CDR3 length is 15 residues. In germline, CDR1 is LNHDA, CDR2 SQIVND (reference sequence). Germline trimming cut 4 bases from V and 5 bases from J; bases unmatched to any gene: 8.

The chain combines TRBV13 with TRBJ2-7; TRBD1 matches at 9 bases. Germline-derived CDR1 and CDR2 are PRHDT and FYEKMQ (reference sequence). The CDR3 is made up of 14 amino acids. The J segment lost 2 bases and the V segment lost 3 bases, leaving 2 bases of the junction unmatched. The CDR3, as DNA: TGTGCCAGCAGCTTGGGGACAGGGCCCTACGAGCAGTACTTC. This translates into CASSLGTGPYEQYF.

The gene calls are TRBV5-4 and TRBJ1-1; tentative D call: TRBD1 (6 bases). Germline loops: CDR1 SGHNT, CDR2 YYREEE (reference sequence). Trimming removed 4 bases at V and 5 bases at J, with 15 bases between. This CDR3 comprises 14 residues. The CDR3 DNA reads as TGTGCCAGCAGCCTGCCCGGGGGGGCTACTGAAGCTTTCTTT. Its protein is CASSLPGGATEAFF.

The chain joins TRBV5-1 to TRBJ1-1, with unresolved D. The CDR3 has 16 residues. V was cut by 2 bases and J by 0 bases, with 14 bases left in between. CDR1 and CDR2 from the germline V gene are SGHRS and YFSETQ. The CDR3 DNA sequence: TGCGCCAGCAGCTTCGGGCCACAGAGGGTGAACACTGAAGCTTTCTTT. Its translation: CASSFGPQRVNTEAFF.

The rearrangement links TRBV2 to TRBJ1-5, with 10 bases identical to TRBD1. Germline CDR1 SNHLY, CDR2 FYNNEI. V dropped 6 bases and J dropped 8; count of bases not matched to a gene: 4. The CDR3 is made up of 13 amino acids. The CDR3 here is CASRGQGQEPQHF. The CDR3 nucleotides read TGTGCCAGCAGGGGACAGGGGCAAGAGCCCCAGCATTTT.

The gene calls are TRBV4-1 and TRBJ2-1, with D possibly matching TRBD2 (6 bases). This CDR3 spans 16 amino acids. Germline values: CDR1 MGHRA, CDR2 YSYEKL. Trimming left V 0 bases short and J 3 bases short, with 12 bases between. The CDR3 loop is CASSQDWGDLYNEQFF. Written as DNA, the CDR3 is TGCGCCAGCAGCCAAGATTGGGGGGACCTCTACAATGAGCAGTTCTTC.

The chain links TRBV28 to TRBJ2-3; possibly TRBD2 for D (5 bases). Trimming shortened V by 3 bases and J by 6 bases, and 13 bases separated the two germline ends. This CDR3 contains 14 residues. Germline V gene lookup returns CDR1 MDHEN and CDR2 SYDVKM. In DNA, the CDR3 is TGTGCCAGCAGTTTGACCGGGATCTCGGATACGCAGTATTTT. As protein: CASSLTGISDTQYF. Together with reference TRBV28 and TRBJ2-3, the CDR3 gives the full variable domain: DVKVTQSSRYLVKRTGEKVFLECVQDMDHENMFWYRQDPGLGLRLIYFSYDVKMKEKGDIPEGYSVSREKKERFSLILESASTNQTSMYLCASSLTGISDTQYFGPGTRLTVL.

V gene TRBV19 combines with J gene TRBJ1-1, with D unresolved. This CDR3 has 14 residues. Between the trimmed V and J ends, which lost 5 bases and 0 bases, there was a span of 10 bases. Germline V gene sequence: CDR1 LNHDA, CDR2 SQIVND (reference sequence). CDR3 coding DNA: TGTGCCAGTAGTCTAGTTACTATGAACACTGAAGCTTTCTTT. Amino acid sequence: CASSLVTMNTEAFF.

The V call is TRBV6-1, the J call TRBJ2-3; D gene ambiguous. V lost 2 bases to trimming and J lost 4 bases, with 13 bases between them. The CDR3 runs to 15 residues. Germline lookup yields CDR1 MNHNS and CDR2 SASEGT. The CDR3 coding sequence is TGTGCCAGCAGTGAAAATGCGTATGCCCCAGATACGCAGTATTTT. This sequence encodes CASSENAYAPDTQYF.

V is TRBV2 and J is TRBJ1-6, with 9 bases aligning to TRBD1. V shed 6 bases and J 5 bases; nucleotides not matched to a gene: 14. The length of the CDR3 is 18 residues. Per the germline V gene, CDR1 is SNHLY and CDR2 is FYNNEI. CDR3 coding DNA: TGTGCCAGCAGCTTAGGCCTTACAGGGGGCTTGCATAATTCACCCCTCCACTTT. Translated, it gives CASSLGLTGGLHNSPLHF.

The rearrangement uses TRBV6-5 and TRBJ2-7, with D uncertain. V gave up 7 bases and J gave up 2 bases, with 15 bases separating them. The CDR3 spans 14 residues. CDR1 is MNHEY, CDR2 SVGAGI, per germline. The CDR3 bases are TGTGCCAGCAAAGACCTAGATGGGGCCTACGAGCAGTACTTC. It specifies CASKDLDGAYEQYF.

A word on this clone: At one of its ends the junction is not consistent with the germline gene, which may arise from a read error. The rearrangement links TRBV7-7 to TRBJ2-7; TRBD2 agrees at 10 bases. The CDR3 totals 15 residues. Per the germline V gene, CDR1 is SSHAT and CDR2 is FNYEAQ (reference sequence). Written as DNA, the CDR3 is TGTGCTAGCAGCTTGGGAGCGGGGGGGCCCTACGAGCAGTACTTC. Its protein product is CASSLGAGGPYEQYF. The variable domain in full, with the rest retrieved from reference TRBV7-7 and TRBJ2-7, is GAGVSQSPRYKVTKRGQDVTLRCDPISSHATLYWYQQALGQGPEFLTYFNYEAQPDKSGLPSDRFSAERPEGSISTLTIQRTEQRDSAMYRCASSLGAGGPYEQYFGPGTRLTVT.

CDR3 loop: CASSPLEASTDTQYF. DNA of the CDR3: TGTGCCAGCTCGCCCTTGGAGGCTAGCACAGATACGCAGTATTTT. The J gene is TRBJ2-3, the V gene TRBV18; a weak D match, TRBD2 (5 bases). From germline, CDR1 is KGHSH and CDR2 LQKENI. V shed 6 bases and J shed 0 bases, with 13 bases lying between them. The CDR3 runs to 15 residues.

The rearrangement joins TRBV6-6 to TRBJ1-2; D gene uncertain. This CDR3 is built from 12 residues. In germline, CDR1 is MNHNY, CDR2 SVGAGI (reference sequence). V was clipped by 3 bases and J by 4 bases, with 6 bases between them. The CDR3 DNA is TGTGCCAGCAGTTATGGTGGCTATGGCTACACCTTC. Translated: CASSYGGYGYTF.

The V and J genes are TRBV7-9 and TRBJ1-2; 8 nucleotides match TRBD1. V dropped 4 bases and J dropped 6; count of bases not matched to a gene: 7. CDR1 SEHNR and CDR2 FQNEAQ come from the germline V gene (reference sequence). The CDR3 has 14 amino acids. CDR3 residues: CASSSDPGGNGYTF. In DNA, the CDR3 is TGTGCCAGCAGCTCCGACCCAGGGGGCAATGGCTACACCTTC.

The V and J genes are TRBV4-2 and TRBJ2-1; TRBD2 matches 8 bases. The CDR3 runs 15 residues. The germline V gene has CDR1 LGHNA and CDR2 YNFKEQ. V was clipped by 0 bases and J by 8 bases; unmatched bases: 6. The chain's CDR3 is CASSQEAGDFDEQFF. Here the CDR3 DNA reads TGTGCCAGCAGCCAAGAAGCGGGAGATTTCGATGAGCAGTTCTTC.

The chain links TRBV19 to TRBJ1-1; D ambiguous. Germline V gives CDR1 LNHDA, CDR2 SQIVND (reference sequence). The V end was cut by 7 bases, the J end by 6 bases, with 12 bases between. This CDR3 contains 12 residues. CDR3 in amino acids: CASMVVGAEAFF. CDR3 nucleotides: TGTGCCAGTATGGTGGTTGGCGCTGAAGCTTTCTTT.

The chain joins TRBV25-1 to TRBJ2-3, with no clear D. The germline V gene has CDR1 MGHDK and CDR2 SYGVNS. V lost 5 bases to trimming and J lost 0 bases, with 18 bases between them. This CDR3 is built from 17 residues. As DNA, the CDR3 is TGTGCCAGCAGTAAGGTTGAAGACGGTATAAGCACAGATACGCAGTATTTT. It codes for CASSKVEDGISTDTQYF.

The chain recombines TRBV19 with TRBJ2-7; TRBD2 might be the D (5 bases). The length of the CDR3 is 13 residues. Germline CDR1 LNHDA, CDR2 SQIVND (reference sequence). Trimming pared 5 bases from V and 0 bases from J, leaving 8 bases between. The CDR3 region is CASSEGPSYEQYF. Written as DNA, the CDR3 is TGTGCCAGTAGTGAGGGTCCCTCCTACGAGCAGTACTTC.

The rearrangement links TRBV10-3 to TRBJ1-2, with TRBD1 matching 8 bases. The germline gives CDR1 ENHRY, CDR2 SYGVKD. CDR3 length equals 14 residues. Trimming removed 2 bases from V and 4 bases from J; junction bases left unmatched: 3. CDR3 nucleotide sequence: TGTGCCATCAGTGAGGTGGACAGGGCCTATGGCTACACCTTC. Translated: CAISEVDRAYGYTF.

The rearrangement joins TRBV5-1 to TRBJ1-2, with D possibly being TRBD1 (6 bases). Trimming left V 4 bases short and J 4 bases short, with 14 bases between. Germline values: CDR1 SGHRS, CDR2 YFSETQ. The CDR3 has 14 amino acids. CDR3 nucleotide sequence: TGCGCCAGCAGCATCAGACAGGCGGGCTATGGCTACACCTTC. This translates into CASSIRQAGYGYTF.

The V and J genes are TRBV27 and TRBJ2-1; 10 nucleotides align to TRBD2. The ends lost 5 bases at V and 2 bases at J; junction bases unmatched: 6. Germline V gives CDR1 MNHEY, CDR2 SMNVEV (reference sequence). The CDR3 spans 16 residues. DNA of the CDR3: TGTGCCAGCAGTCCCCTGAGCGGGAGGGCCTACAATGAGCAGTTCTTC. Protein: CASSPLSGRAYNEQFF.

V usage is TRBV4-1 and J usage is TRBJ2-2; no firm D call. Trimming removed 4 bases from V and 4 bases from J, with 10 bases in between. Germline V gene lookup returns CDR1 MGHRA and CDR2 YSYEKL. This CDR3 comprises 14 residues. The CDR3 spells CASSLRDLTGELFF. CDR3 nucleotide sequence: TGCGCCAGCAGCCTCAGAGATCTCACCGGGGAGCTGTTTTTT.

The chain recombines TRBV30 with TRBJ2-7; D is possibly TRBD2 (6 bases). CDR3 length: 14 amino acids. Germline V lookup: CDR1 GTSNPN, CDR2 SVGIG (reference sequence). The V end lost 1 base, the J end lost 0 bases, and 10 bases lay between the germline ends. The CDR3 protein is CAWSEGGYSYEQYF. CDR3 DNA sequence: TGTGCCTGGAGTGAAGGAGGGTACTCCTACGAGCAGTACTTC.

This chain connects TRBV4-1 to TRBJ2-7; D is unclear. This CDR3 has 14 residues. In germline, CDR1 is MGHRA, CDR2 YSYEKL. Trimming left V 3 bases short and J 5 bases short, with 14 bases between. CDR3 sequence: CASSHRVFRDEQYF. The CDR3 region has the DNA TGCGCCAGCAGCCACCGGGTATTTCGGGACGAGCAGTACTTC.